The 4 T cell receptor beta chains presented below share a single source sample, sequenced in a study of blood T cell repertoires in COVID-19. The data were produced by immunoSEQ multiplex PCR, yet TCRdb's version contains in-frame clones alone and is incomplete. Of 27,000 or so clones listed, 88% are singletons. Material: peripheral blood. The receptors were gathered from a woman aged 45-60 years with active COVID-19.

The genes are TRBV9 and TRBJ2-7, with 10 positions matching TRBD2. This CDR3 spans 15 amino acids. The V gene end was trimmed by 4 bases and the J gene end by 4 bases; junction bases not matched to a gene: 8. Per germline, CDR1 SGDLS and CDR2 YYNGEE. DNA for the CDR3: TGTGCCAGCAGCCCCCGCGGTAGCGGGAGGTACGAGCAGTACTTC. This sequence encodes CASSPRGSGRYEQYF.

This chain's CDR3 is CASSPGQGRTYEQYF. CDR3 nucleotides: TGTGCCAGCAGCCCAGGACAGGGGAGAACCTACGAGCAGTACTTC. The rearrangement links TRBV11-3 to TRBJ2-7; 9 bases agree with TRBD1. Losses at the gene ends were 5 bases for V and 2 bases for J; bases not matched to a gene: 7. CDR3 length equals 15 residues. Germline CDR1 SGHNT, CDR2 YENEEA.

The chain links TRBV15 to TRBJ2-2; 7 nucleotides match TRBD2. The germline V gene has CDR1 LNHNV and CDR2 YYDKDF (reference sequence). The CDR3 runs to 14 residues. J was trimmed by 4 bases and V by 5 bases; bases with no gene match: 4. CDR3 in amino acids: CATSGTTLTGELFF. For the CDR3, the DNA is TGTGCCACCAGCGGGACTACCCTCACCGGGGAGCTGTTTTTT.

The V and J genes are TRBV3-1 (or the pseudogene TRBV3-2) and TRBJ1-3; D is unclear. The CDR3 runs to 16 residues. V gave up 0 bases and J gave up 3 bases, with 12 bases separating them. The germline CDR1 and CDR2 sequences are LGHDT and YNNKEL (reference sequence). CDR3 in amino acids: CASSQDLPGFGNTIYF. As DNA, the CDR3 is TGTGCCAGCAGCCAAGATTTACCGGGGTTTGGAAACACCATATATTTT.